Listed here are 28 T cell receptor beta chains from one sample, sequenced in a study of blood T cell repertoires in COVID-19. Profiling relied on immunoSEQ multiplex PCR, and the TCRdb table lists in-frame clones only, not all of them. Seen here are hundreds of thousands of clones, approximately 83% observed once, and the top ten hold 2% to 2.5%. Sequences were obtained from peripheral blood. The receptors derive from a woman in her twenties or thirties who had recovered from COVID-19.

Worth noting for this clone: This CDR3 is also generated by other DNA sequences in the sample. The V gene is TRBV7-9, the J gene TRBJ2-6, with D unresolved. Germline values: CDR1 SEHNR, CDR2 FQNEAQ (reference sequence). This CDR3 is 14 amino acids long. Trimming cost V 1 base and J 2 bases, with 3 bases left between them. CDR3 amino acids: CASSLVAGANVLTF. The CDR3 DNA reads TGTGCCAGCAGCTTAGTAGCTGGGGCCAACGTCCTGACTTTC. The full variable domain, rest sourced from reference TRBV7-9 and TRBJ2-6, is DTGVSQNPRHKITKRGQNVTFRCDPISEHNRLYWYRQTLGQGPEFLTYFQNEAQLEKSRLLSDRFSAERPKGSFSTLEIQRTEQGDSAMYLCASSLVAGANVLTFGAGSRLTVL.

The CDR3, as DNA: TGTGCCAGCCGACAAACCGGGGGGTACCAAGAGACCCAGTACTTC. Its protein is CASRQTGGYQETQYF. V usage is TRBV28 and J usage is TRBJ2-5; 7 bases fit TRBD2. With V trimmed by 8 bases and J by 0 bases, 9 bases remained unmatched. The germline CDR1 and CDR2 sequences are MDHEN and SYDVKM. This CDR3 is 15 amino acids long. Based on the CDR3 plus reference TRBV28 and TRBJ2-5, the full variable domain is DVKVTQSSRYLVKRTGEKVFLECVQDMDHENMFWYRQDPGLGLRLIYFSYDVKMKEKGDIPEGYSVSREKKERFSLILESASTNQTSMYLCASRQTGGYQETQYFGPGTRLLVL.

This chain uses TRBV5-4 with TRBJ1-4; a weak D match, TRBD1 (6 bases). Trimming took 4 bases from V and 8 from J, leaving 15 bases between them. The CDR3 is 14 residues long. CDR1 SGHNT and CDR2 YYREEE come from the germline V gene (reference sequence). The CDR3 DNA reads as TGTGCCAGCAGCATACCGGGGGGCGAGGAAAAACTGTTTTTT. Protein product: CASSIPGGEEKLFF.

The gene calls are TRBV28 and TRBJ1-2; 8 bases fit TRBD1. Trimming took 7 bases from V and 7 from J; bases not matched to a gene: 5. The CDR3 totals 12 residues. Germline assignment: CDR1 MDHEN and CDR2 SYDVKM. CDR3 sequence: CASNGQGGGYTF. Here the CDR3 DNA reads TGTGCCAGCAACGGACAGGGAGGTGGCTACACCTTC.

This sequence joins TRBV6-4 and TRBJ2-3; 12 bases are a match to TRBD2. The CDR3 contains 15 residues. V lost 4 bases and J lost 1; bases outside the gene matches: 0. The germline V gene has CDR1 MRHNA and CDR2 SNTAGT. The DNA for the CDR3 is TGTGCCAGCAGTGGACTAGCGGGGGGCACAGATACGCAGTATTTT. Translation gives CASSGLAGGTDTQYF.

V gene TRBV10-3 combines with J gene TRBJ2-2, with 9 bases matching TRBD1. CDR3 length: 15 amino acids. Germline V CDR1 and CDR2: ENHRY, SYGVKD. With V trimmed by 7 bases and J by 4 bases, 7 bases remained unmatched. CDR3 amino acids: CAINPGQGGTGELFF. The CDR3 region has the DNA TGTGCCATCAACCCGGGACAGGGCGGCACCGGGGAGCTGTTTTTT.

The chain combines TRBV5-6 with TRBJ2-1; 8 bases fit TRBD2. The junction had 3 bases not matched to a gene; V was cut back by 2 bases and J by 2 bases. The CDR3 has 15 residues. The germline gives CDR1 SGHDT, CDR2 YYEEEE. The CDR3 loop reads CASSFGGAPYNEQFF. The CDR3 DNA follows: TGTGCCAGCAGCTTCGGGGGGGCGCCCTACAATGAGCAGTTCTTC. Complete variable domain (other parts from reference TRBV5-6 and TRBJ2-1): DAGVTQSPTHLIKTRGQQVTLRCSPKSGHDTVSWYQQALGQGPQFIFQYYEEEERQRGNFPDRFSGHQFPNYSSELNVNALLLGDSALYLCASSFGGAPYNEQFFGPGTRLTVL.

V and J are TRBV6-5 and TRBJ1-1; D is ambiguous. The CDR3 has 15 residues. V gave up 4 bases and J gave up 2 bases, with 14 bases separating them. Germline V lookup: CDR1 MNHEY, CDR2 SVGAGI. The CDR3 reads CASSSPEGVNTEAFF. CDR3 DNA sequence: TGTGCCAGCAGTTCCCCAGAGGGAGTTAACACTGAAGCTTTCTTT.

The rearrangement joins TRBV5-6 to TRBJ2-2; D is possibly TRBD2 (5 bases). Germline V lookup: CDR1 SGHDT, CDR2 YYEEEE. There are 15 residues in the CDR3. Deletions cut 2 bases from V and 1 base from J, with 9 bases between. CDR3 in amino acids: CASSFPGLNTGELFF. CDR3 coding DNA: TGTGCCAGCAGCTTCCCCGGACTGAACACCGGGGAGCTGTTTTTT.

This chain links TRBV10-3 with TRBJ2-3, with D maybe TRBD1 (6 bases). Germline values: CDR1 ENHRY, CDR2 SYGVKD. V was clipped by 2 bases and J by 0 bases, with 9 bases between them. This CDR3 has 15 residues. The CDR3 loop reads CAISEEGVSTDTQYF. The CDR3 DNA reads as TGTGCCATCAGTGAGGAGGGGGTGAGCACAGATACGCAGTATTTT.

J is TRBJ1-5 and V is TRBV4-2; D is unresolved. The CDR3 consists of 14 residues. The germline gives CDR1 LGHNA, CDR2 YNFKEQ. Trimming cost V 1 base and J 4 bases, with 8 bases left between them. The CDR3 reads CASSQVQLNQPQHF. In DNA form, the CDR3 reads TGTGCCAGCAGCCAAGTGCAACTAAATCAGCCCCAGCATTTT.

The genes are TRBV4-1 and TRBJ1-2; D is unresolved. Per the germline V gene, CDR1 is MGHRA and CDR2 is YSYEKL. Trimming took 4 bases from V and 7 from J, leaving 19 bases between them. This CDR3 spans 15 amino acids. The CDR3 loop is CASSPSRGRSSGYTF. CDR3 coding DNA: TGCGCCAGCAGCCCCTCTCGAGGGCGTAGCTCTGGCTACACCTTC.

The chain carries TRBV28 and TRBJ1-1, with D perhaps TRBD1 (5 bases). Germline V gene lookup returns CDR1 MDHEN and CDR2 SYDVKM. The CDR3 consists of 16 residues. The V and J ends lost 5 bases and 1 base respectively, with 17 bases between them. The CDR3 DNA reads TGTGCCAGCAGTCGGTTTGGAGGGGTAACGAACACTGAAGCTTTCTTT. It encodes CASSRFGGVTNTEAFF.

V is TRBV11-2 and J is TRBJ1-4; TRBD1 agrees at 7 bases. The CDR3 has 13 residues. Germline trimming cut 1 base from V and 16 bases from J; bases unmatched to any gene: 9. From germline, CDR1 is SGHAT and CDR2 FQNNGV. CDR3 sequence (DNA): TGTGCCAGCAGCTTAGCCGACAGGGCTCGTTCGTTTTTT. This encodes CASSLADRARSFF.

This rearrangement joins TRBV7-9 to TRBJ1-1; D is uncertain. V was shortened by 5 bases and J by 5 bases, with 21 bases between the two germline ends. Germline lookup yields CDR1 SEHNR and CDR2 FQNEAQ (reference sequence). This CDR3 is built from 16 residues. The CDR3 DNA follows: TGTGCCAGCAGCCCGATTTCGGGAGCCCCGGGGACTGAAGCTTTCTTT. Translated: CASSPISGAPGTEAFF.

The CDR3 spells CASSPPGAERRSGNTIYF. CDR3 DNA sequence: TGTGCCAGTAGTCCGCCGGGAGCCGAAAGACGTTCTGGAAACACCATATATTTT. This sequence joins TRBV19 and TRBJ1-3; D not certain. This CDR3 is built from 18 residues. Germline-derived CDR1 and CDR2 are LNHDA and SQIVND (reference sequence). V dropped 5 bases and J dropped 1 base, with 21 bases sitting between them.

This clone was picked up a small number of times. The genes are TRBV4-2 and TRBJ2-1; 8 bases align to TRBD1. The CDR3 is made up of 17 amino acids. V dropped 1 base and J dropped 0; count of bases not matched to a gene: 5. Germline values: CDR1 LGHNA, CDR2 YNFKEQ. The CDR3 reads CASSQGGQASSYNEQFF. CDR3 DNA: TGTGCCAGCAGCCAAGGGGGACAGGCCAGCTCCTACAATGAGCAGTTCTTC.

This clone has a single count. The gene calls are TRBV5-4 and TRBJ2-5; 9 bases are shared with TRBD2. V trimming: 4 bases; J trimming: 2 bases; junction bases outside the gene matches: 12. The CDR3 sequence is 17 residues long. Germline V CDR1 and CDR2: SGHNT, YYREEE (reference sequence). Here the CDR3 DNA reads TGTGCCAGCAGCAGGTCCGGGACTAGCCTATCACAAGAGACCCAGTACTTC. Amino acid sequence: CASSRSGTSLSQETQYF.

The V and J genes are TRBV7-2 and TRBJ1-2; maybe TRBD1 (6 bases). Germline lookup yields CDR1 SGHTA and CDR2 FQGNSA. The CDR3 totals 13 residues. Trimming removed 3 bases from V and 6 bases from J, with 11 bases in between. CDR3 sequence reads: CASSLGAGDGYTF. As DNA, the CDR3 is TGTGCCAGCAGCTTGGGGGCCGGGGATGGCTACACCTTC.

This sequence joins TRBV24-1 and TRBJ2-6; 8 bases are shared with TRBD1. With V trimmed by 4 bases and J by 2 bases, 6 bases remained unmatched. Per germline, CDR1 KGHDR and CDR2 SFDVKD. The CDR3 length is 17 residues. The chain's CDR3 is CATSDGQGTPGANVLTF. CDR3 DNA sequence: TGTGCCACCAGTGACGGACAGGGTACCCCTGGGGCCAACGTCCTGACTTTC.

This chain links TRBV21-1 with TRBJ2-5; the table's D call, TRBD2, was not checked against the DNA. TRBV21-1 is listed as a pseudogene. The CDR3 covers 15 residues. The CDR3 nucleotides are TGTGCCAGCAGCGCCCGAGTAGCGCCCAGGGAGACCCAGTACTTC. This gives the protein CASSARVAPRETQYF.

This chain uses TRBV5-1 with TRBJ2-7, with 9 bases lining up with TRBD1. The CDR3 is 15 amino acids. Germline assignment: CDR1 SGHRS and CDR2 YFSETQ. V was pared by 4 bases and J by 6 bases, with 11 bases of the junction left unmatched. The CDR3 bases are TGCGCCAGCAGCCAGGTGGGGGACAGGGTATTCGAGCAGTACTTC. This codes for CASSQVGDRVFEQYF.

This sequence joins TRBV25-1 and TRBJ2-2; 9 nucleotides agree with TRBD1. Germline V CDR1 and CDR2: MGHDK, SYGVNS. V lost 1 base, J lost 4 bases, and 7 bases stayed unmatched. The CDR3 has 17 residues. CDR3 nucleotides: TGTGCCAGCAGTGAATCCCAGGGACAGGGCCCCACCGGGGAGCTGTTTTTT. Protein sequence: CASSESQGQGPTGELFF.

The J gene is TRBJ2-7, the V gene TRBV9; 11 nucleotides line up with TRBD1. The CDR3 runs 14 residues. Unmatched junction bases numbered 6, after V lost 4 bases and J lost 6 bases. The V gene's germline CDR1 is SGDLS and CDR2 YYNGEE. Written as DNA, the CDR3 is TGTGCCAGCAGCCCGGGACAGGGGGGCGTCGAGCAGTACTTC. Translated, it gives CASSPGQGGVEQYF.

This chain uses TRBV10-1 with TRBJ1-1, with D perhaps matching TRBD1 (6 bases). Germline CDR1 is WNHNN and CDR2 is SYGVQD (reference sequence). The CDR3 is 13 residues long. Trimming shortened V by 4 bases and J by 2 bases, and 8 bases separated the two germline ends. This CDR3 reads CASSGTVNTEAFF. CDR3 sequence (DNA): TGCGCCAGCAGTGGGACAGTTAACACTGAAGCTTTCTTT.

The CDR3 sequence is CASSPTGAGGPPGELFF. CDR3 bases: TGTGCCAGCAGCCCCACCGGGGCGGGAGGGCCTCCCGGGGAGCTGTTTTTT. The chain recombines TRBV9 with TRBJ2-2; TRBD2 aligns across 9 bases. Germline CDR1 is SGDLS and CDR2 is YYNGEE. The CDR3 contains 17 residues. J was trimmed by 6 bases and V by 4 bases; bases with no gene match: 13.

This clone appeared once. The chain's CDR3 is CAISEASGRSSYEQYF. The CDR3 DNA is TGTGCCATCAGTGAGGCTAGCGGGAGGAGCTCCTACGAGCAGTACTTC. The rearrangement links TRBV10-3 to TRBJ2-7; 11 bases map to TRBD2. V was clipped by 2 bases and J by 0 bases; unmatched bases: 3. Germline lookup yields CDR1 ENHRY and CDR2 SYGVKD. This CDR3 comprises 16 residues.

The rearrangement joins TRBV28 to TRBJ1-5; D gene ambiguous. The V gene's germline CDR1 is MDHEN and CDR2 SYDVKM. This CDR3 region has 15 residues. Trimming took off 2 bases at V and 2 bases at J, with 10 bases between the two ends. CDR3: CASSLRGLGNQPQHF. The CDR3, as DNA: TGTGCCAGCAGTTTACGAGGGTTGGGCAATCAGCCCCAGCATTTT.